This TCR beta chain was sequenced in a study of blood T cell repertoires in COVID-19. Study summary: The study drew acute and convalescent COVID-19 samples from the United States, Italy and Spain. The analysed material was cDNA or gDNA that came from T cells, B-cell-depleted T cells, or PBMCs.

As processed by the authors: From reference gene primer amplification, estimates of nucleated cell counts were derived. This table comes from immunoSEQ multiplex PCR, and its TCRdb copy is limited to in-frame clones, with some not included. The V and J calls and clone size come from that table; D and trimming were worked out from the DNA. The sample lists around 71,000 clones, around 86% occurring once. V lost 2 bases and J 8 bases, leaving 9 bases between the germline ends. CDR1 and CDR2 (germline): MDHEN, SYDVKM. This CDR3 contains 13 residues. Sequencing was done on a sample of peripheral blood. This receptor was obtained from a woman aged 55-70 years with acute or convalescent COVID-19. V usage is TRBV28 and J usage is TRBJ1-4; D is ambiguous. The CDR3 DNA reads as TGTGCCAGCAGTTTACCTAGAGGGGAAAAACTGTTTTTT. Amino acid sequence: CASSLPRGEKLFF.